Listed below are T cell receptor beta chains from one sample, sequenced in a study of response to subunit inactivated influenza vaccine. TCRdb called the RT-PCR reads again in MiXCR, with one record for every CDR3 protein. Of approximately 730,000 distinct CDR3 sequences in the sample, approximately 13% were seen once. The sequences come from PBMCs from blood, collected roughly 15 days before vaccination. The origin of the receptors is a man aged 50-59 years who received an inactivated influenza vaccine. CDR3s include the opening cysteine and the closing phenylalanine or tryptophan. Each record gives: D gene, clone size, V gene, J gene, CDR3 protein, CDR3 DNA. A D gene is named only where the DNA matches it firmly. A clone size is listed for some rows: how often the clone was seen (once, few, many), or a class if it is expanded.

>TRBD1|few|TRBV5-1|TRBJ1-2
CASKQGAANYGYTF
TGCGCCAGTAAACAGGGGGCCGCAAACTATGGCTACACCTTC
>TRBD1|few|TRBV12-3/TRBV12-4|TRBJ1-4
CASTQGAGREKLFF
TGTGCCAGCACCCAGGGGGCAGGGCGGGAAAAACTGTTTTTT
>-|many|TRBV29-1|TRBJ1-2
CSVDSFLTASYGYTF
TGCAGCGTTGATTCTTTTCTCACCGCCAGCTATGGCTACACCTTC
>-|many|TRBV30|TRBJ1-5
CAWSSGSSNQPQHF
TGTGCCTGGAGTTCGGGGTCGAGCAATCAGCCCCAGCATTTT
>-|few|TRBV3-1|TRBJ2-4
CASSRPGVNIQYF
TGTGCCAGCAGCCGTCCAGGGGTAAACATTCAGTACTTC
>-|once|TRBV10-3|TRBJ2-2
CAISDFGPFTGELFF
TGTGCCATCAGTGATTTTGGGCCGTTCACCGGGGAGCTGTTTTTT
>-|few|TRBV18|TRBJ2-1
CASSGTGSHNNEQFF
TGTGCCAGCTCAGGAACAGGGTCGCACAACAATGAGCAGTTCTTC
>TRBD2|-|TRBV11-2|TRBJ2-7
CASSLDLADYSYEQYF
TGTGCCAGCAGCTTAGATCTAGCGGACTACTCCTACGAGCAGTACTTC
>-|many|TRBV28|TRBJ1-5
CASSSLSSGLFTQPQHF
TGTGCCAGCAGTTCGTTATCATCCGGACTTTTCACTCAGCCCCAGCATTTT
>-|-|TRBV7-2|TRBJ2-4
CASSLAAGTRNIQYF
TGTGCCAGCAGCTTAGCTGCCGGGACTCGAAACATTCAGTACTTC
>-|many|TRBV7-9|TRBJ1-1
CASSLYGVTEAFF
TGTGCCAGCAGCTTATACGGTGTAACTGAAGCTTTCTTT
>TRBD1|many|TRBV20-1|TRBJ2-2
CSAGLQGIQTGELFF
TGCAGTGCTGGCCTACAGGGGATTCAAACCGGGGAGCTGTTTTTT